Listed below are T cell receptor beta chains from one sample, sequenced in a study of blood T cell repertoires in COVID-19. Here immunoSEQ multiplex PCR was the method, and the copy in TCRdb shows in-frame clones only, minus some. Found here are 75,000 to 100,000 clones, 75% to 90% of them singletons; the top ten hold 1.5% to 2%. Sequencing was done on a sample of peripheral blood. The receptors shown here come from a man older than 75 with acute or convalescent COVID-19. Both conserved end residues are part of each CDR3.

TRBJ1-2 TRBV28 CASSPPQAWDYGYTF
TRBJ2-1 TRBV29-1 CSVGQIADEQFF
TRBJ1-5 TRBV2 CASGQFSNQPQHF
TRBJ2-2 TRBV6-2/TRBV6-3 CASSSGQGASGNTGELFF
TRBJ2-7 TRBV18 CASSSGVAGGSYEQYF
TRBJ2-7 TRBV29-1 CSVEKGQGNYEQYF
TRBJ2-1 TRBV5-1 CASSLWLAGNEQFF
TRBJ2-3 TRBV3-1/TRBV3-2 CASSQVDSPGYGQYF
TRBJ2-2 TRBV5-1 CASSFNSGNTGELFF
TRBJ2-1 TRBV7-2 CASSLEIGIYNEQFF
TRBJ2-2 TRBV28 CASSLGGRSTGELFF
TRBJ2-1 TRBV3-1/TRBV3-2 CASTASYGASSYNEQFF
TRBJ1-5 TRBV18 CASSPGEQQPQHF
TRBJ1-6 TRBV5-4 CASSGGQGGNSPLHF
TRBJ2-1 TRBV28 CASSTAEGYNEQFF
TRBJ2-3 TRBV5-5 CASSLEHTRGNTDTQYF
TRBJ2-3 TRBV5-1 CASSGGTTSTDTQYF
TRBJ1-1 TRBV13 CASRPRGDTEAFF
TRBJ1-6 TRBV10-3 CAISESSGGRPLHF
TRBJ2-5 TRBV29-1 CSVRGETQYF
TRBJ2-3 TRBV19 CASSIGGMSTDTQYF
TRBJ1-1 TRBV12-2 CASRRDRPTSEAFF
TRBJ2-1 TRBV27 CASSRDTFSYNEQFF
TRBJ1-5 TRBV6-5 CASSYREAQPQHF
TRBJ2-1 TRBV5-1 CASSPGLAGDNEQFF
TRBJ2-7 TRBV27 CASSLLPQGSHEQYF
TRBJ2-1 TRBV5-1 CASRPGTGVNEQFF
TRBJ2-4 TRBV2 CASTLTGGGAKNIQYF
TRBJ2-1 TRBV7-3 CASSPAGGTNEQFF
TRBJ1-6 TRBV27 CASSPMDKGSPLHF
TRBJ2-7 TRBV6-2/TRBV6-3 CASSTISGRRGEQYF